This T cell receptor beta chain was captured in a study of regulatory T cells in long-lasting Graves disease. Study-wide background: The antithyroid drugs taken by newly diagnosed Graves' patients had been used for under 3 months. Study-level results: The TCR repertoire of persistent Graves' patients was less diverse than that of newly diagnosed ones.

Germline loops: CDR1 DFQATT, CDR2 SNEGSKA (reference sequence). V gave up 6 bases and J gave up 17 bases, with 20 bases separating them. The CDR3 runs 12 residues. Arm-PCR of CDR3 regions and iRepertoire HTBI primers were the basis on which TCR beta libraries were built. As originally analysed: Gene usage covered some 66 TRBV and 13 to 15 TRBJ segments. TCRdb reanalysed the multiplex PCR reads using MiXCR and keeps one entry per CDR3 protein. None of the V and J calls come from the authors' own analysis; TCRdb made them. The sample carries 300,000 to 400,000 distinct CDR3 sequences, roughly a sixth recorded once. This clonotype came up many times. Antigen specificity is unknown. Time point reported: newly diagnosed GD, antithyroid drugs for less than 3 months. From RNA extracted from PBMCs, the TCR library was made. From an endocrinology department in Xi'an, China, came the patients.

The V and J genes are TRBV20-1 and TRBJ1-6; D is perhaps TRBD1 (6 bases). This TCR was recovered from a female donor with Graves disease. Sequenced material: peripheral blood mononuclear cells (PBMCs), taken at new diagnosis, from a patient treated with antithyroid drugs. CDR3 loop: CSASSDSHGVHF. In nucleotides, the CDR3 is TGCAGTGCGAGTTCGGACAGCCATGGGGTCCACTTT.